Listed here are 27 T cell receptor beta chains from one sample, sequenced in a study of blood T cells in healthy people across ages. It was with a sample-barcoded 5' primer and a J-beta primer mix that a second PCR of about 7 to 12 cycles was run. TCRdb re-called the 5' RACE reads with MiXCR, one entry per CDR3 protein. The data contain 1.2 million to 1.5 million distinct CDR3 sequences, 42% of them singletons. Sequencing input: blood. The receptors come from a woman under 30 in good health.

The DNA of the CDR3 is TGTGCCGGGCGGACGAGGGAATATGATACGCAGTATTTT. It translates to CAGRTREYDTQYF. V and J are TRBV28 and TRBJ2-3, with D tentatively TRBD2 (5 bases). Germline V gene sequence: CDR1 MDHEN, CDR2 SYDVKM. CDR3 length: 13 amino acids. The V end lost 11 bases, the J end lost 6 bases, and 18 bases lay between the germline ends.

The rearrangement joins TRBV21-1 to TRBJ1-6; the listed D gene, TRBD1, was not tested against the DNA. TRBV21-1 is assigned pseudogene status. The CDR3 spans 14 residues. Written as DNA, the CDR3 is TGTGCCAGCAGCAACGACAGGGTGGGGTCACCCCTCCACTTT. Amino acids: CASSNDRVGSPLHF.

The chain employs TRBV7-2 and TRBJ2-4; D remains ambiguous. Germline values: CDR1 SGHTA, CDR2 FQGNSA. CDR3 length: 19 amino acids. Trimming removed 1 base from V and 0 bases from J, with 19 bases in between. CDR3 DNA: TGTGCCAGCAGCTTAGTAGTGGGGATCGGCGATATAGCCAAAAACATTCAGTACTTC. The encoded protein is CASSLVVGIGDIAKNIQYF. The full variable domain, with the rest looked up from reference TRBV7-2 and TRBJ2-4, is GAGVSQSPSNKVTEKGKDVELRCDPISGHTALYWYRQSLGQGLEFLIYFQGNSAPDKSGLPSDRFSAERTGGSVSTLTIQRTQQEDSAVYLCASSLVVGIGDIAKNIQYFGAGTRLSVL.

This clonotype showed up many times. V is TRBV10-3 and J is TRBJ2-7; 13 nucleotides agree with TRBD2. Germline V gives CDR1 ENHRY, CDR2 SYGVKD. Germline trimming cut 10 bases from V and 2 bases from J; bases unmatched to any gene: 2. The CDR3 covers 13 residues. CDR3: CATGLAGAYEQYF. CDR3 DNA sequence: TGTGCCACAGGACTAGCGGGAGCCTACGAGCAGTACTTC.

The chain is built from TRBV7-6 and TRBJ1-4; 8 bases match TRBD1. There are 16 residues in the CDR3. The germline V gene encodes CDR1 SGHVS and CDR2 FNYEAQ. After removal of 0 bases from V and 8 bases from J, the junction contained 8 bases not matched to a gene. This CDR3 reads CASSLATGAGWEKLFF. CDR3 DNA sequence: TGTGCCAGCAGCTTAGCGACAGGGGCCGGCTGGGAAAAACTGTTTTTT.

CDR3 DNA sequence: TGTGCCAGCAGCCCCGGAGTAGCGGGGACCACAGATACGCAGTATTTT. It translates to CASSPGVAGTTDTQYF. The chain links TRBV7-3 to TRBJ2-3; 8 nucleotides match TRBD2. The junction had 9 bases not matched to a gene; V was cut back by 5 bases and J by 2 bases. This CDR3 spans 16 amino acids. Germline V gene data show CDR1 as SGHTA and CDR2 as FQGTGA.

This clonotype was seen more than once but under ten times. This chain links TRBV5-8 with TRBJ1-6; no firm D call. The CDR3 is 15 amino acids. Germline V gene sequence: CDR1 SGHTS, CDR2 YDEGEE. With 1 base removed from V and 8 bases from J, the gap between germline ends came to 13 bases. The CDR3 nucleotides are TGTGCCAGCAGCTTGAGGCAGGTCACCGATTCACCCCTCCACTTT. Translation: CASSLRQVTDSPLHF.

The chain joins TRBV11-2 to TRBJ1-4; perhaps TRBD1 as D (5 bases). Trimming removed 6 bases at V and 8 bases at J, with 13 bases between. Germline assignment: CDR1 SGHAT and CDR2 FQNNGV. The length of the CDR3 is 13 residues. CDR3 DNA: TGTGCCAGCAGGAGAGGGGCCGGGGAAAAACTGTTTTTT. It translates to CASRRGAGEKLFF.

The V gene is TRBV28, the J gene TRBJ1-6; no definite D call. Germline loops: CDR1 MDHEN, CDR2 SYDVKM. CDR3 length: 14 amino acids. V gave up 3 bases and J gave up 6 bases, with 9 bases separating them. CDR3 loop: CASSFGAFNSPLHF. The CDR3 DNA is TGTGCCAGCAGTTTTGGCGCCTTTAATTCACCCCTCCACTTT.

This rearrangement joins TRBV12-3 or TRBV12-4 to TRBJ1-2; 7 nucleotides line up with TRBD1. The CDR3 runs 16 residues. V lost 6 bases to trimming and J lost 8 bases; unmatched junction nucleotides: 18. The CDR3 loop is CASSLTGTASIWGYTF. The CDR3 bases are TGTGCCAGCAGCCTGACCGGGACAGCCTCTATCTGGGGCTACACCTTC.

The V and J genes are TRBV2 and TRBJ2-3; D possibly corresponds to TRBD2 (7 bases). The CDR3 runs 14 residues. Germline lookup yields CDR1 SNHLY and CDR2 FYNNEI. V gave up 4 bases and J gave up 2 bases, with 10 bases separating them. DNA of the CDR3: TGTGCCAGCAGTGGGGGGGGACACACAGATACGCAGTATTTT. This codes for CASSGGGHTDTQYF.

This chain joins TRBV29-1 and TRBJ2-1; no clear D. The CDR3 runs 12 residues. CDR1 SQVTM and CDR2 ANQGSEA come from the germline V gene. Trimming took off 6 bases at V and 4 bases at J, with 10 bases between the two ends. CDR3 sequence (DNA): TGCAGCGTCCGGGCCGGTTACAATGAGCAGTTCTTC. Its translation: CSVRAGYNEQFF.

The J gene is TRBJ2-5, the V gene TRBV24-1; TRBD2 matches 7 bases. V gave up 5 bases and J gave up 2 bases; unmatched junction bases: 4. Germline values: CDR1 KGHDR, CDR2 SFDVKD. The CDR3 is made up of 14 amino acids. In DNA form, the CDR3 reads TGTGCCACCAGTGGCCTAGCGGATCAAGAGACCCAGTACTTC. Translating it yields CATSGLADQETQYF.

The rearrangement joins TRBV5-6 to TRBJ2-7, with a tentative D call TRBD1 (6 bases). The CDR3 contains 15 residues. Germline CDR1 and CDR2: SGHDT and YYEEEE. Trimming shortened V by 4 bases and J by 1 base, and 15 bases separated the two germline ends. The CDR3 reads CASSLKTGISYEQYF. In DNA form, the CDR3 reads TGTGCCAGCAGCCTCAAAACAGGGATTTCCTACGAGCAGTACTTC.

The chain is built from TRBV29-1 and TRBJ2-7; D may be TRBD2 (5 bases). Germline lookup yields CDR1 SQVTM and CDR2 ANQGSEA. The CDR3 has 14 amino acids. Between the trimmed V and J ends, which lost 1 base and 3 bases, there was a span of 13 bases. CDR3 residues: CSVEGLGGRYEQYF. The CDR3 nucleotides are TGCAGCGTTGAAGGGCTAGGAGGCCGCTACGAGCAGTACTTC.

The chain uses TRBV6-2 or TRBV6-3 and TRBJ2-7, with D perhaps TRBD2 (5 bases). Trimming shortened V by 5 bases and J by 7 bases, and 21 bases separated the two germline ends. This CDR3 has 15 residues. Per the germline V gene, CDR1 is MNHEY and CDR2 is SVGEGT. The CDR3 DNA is TGTGCCAGCAGTGCCCAGGCGAGGGTAGGGAATGAGCAGTACTTC. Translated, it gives CASSAQARVGNEQYF.

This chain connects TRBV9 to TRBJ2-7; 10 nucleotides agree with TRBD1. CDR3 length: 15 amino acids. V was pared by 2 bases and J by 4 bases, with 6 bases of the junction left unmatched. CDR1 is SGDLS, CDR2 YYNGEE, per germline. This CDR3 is CASSVYPGQGYEQYF. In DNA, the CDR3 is TGTGCCAGCAGCGTTTACCCGGGACAGGGGTACGAGCAGTACTTC.

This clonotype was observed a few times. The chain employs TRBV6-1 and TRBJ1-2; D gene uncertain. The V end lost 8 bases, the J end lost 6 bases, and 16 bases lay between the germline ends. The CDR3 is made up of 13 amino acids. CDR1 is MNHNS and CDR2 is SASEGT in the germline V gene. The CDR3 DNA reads TGTGCCAGCGGTATAACAAGATCGGATGGCTACACCTTC. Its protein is CASGITRSDGYTF.

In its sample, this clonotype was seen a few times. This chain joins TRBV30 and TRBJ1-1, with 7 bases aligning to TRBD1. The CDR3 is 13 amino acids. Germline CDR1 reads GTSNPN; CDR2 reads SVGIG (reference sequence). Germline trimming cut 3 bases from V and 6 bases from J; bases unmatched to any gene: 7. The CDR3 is CAWRERGRAEAFF. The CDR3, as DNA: TGTGCCTGGAGGGAGAGGGGGCGGGCTGAAGCTTTCTTT.

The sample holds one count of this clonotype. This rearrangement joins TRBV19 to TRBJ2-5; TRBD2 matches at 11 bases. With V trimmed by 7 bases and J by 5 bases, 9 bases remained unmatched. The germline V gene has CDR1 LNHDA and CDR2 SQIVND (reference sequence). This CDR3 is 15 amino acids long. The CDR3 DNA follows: TGTGCCAGTACCCCCACGGGACTAGCGGTGGAGACCCAGTACTTC. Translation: CASTPTGLAVETQYF.

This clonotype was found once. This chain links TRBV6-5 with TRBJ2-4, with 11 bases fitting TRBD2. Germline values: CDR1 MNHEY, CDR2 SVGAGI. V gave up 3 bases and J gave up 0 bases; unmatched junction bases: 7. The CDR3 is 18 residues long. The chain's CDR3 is CASSYWGLADLAKNIQYF. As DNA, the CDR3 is TGTGCCAGCAGTTATTGGGGACTAGCGGACTTAGCCAAAAACATTCAGTACTTC.

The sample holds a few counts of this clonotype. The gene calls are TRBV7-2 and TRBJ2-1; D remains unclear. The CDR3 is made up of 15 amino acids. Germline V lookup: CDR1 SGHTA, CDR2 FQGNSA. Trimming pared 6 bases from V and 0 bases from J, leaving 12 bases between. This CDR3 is CASRLGESSYNEQFF. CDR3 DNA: TGTGCCAGCAGGCTAGGTGAGAGCTCCTACAATGAGCAGTTCTTC.

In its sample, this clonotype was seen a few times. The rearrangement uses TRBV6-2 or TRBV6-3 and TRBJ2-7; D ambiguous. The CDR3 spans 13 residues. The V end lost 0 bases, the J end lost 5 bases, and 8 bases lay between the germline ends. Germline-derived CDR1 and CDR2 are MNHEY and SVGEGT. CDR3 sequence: CASSYSPANEQYF. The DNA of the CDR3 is TGTGCCAGCAGTTACTCTCCGGCTAACGAGCAGTACTTC.

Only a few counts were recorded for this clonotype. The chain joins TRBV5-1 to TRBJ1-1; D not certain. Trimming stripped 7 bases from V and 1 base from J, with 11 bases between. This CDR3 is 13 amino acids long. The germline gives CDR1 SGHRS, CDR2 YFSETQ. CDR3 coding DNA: TGCGCCAGCCGGCCGTCGGCGAACACTGAAGCTTTCTTT. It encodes CASRPSANTEAFF.

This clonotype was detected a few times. The CDR3 nucleotides read TGCGCCAGCAGCTTGGGACAGGTGGCAGAGACCCAGTACTTC. Its translation: CASSLGQVAETQYF. The chain combines TRBV5-1 with TRBJ2-5; possibly TRBD1 for D (6 bases). Germline CDR1 SGHRS, CDR2 YFSETQ. CDR3 length equals 14 residues. Trimming stripped 0 bases from V and 4 bases from J, with 10 bases between.

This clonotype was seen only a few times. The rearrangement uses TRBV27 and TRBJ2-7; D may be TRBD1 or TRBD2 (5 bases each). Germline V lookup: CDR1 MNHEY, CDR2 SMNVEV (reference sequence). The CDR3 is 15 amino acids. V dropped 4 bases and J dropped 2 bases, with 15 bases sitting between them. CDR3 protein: CASSSGRVGPYEQYF. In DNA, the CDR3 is TGTGCCAGCAGTTCCGGGCGGGTGGGGCCCTACGAGCAGTACTTC.

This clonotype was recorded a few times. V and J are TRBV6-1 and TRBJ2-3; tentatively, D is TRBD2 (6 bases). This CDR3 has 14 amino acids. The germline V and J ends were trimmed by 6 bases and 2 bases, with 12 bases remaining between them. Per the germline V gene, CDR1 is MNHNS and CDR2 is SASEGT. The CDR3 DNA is TGTGCCAGCAGCCAGCGGGCTTTCACAGATACGCAGTATTTT. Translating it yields CASSQRAFTDTQYF.